This passage covers 20 T cell receptor beta chains from one sample sequenced in a study of T cell changes during pregnancy in multiple sclerosis. The repertoire was sequenced with immunoSEQ multiplex PCR; TCRdb's copy has only in-frame clones and lacks some. This sample has just under 80,000 clones; 90% to 95% occur once, and the top ten carry more than 1%. The material sequenced was peripheral blood, taken in the first trimester of pregnancy. All receptors come from a female donor with multiple sclerosis, enrolled in a pregnancy study.

The chain carries TRBV7-9 and TRBJ1-4; D uncertain. Trimming removed 0 bases from V and 4 bases from J, with 9 bases in between. The CDR3 is 15 residues long. Germline V gene lookup returns CDR1 SEHNR and CDR2 FQNEAQ (reference sequence). The CDR3 coding sequence is TGTGCCAGCAGCTTAGCAGTCCGACATAATGAAAAACTGTTTTTT. Translated: CASSLAVRHNEKLFF.

This chain joins TRBV10-2 and TRBJ2-7, with unresolved D. V lost 5 bases to trimming and J lost 1 base, with 3 bases between them. The CDR3 is made up of 11 amino acids. The V gene's germline CDR1 is WSHSY and CDR2 SAAADI. This CDR3 reads CASSSSYEQYF. The DNA for the CDR3 is TGCGCCAGCAGTTCTTCCTACGAGCAGTACTTC.

The chain links TRBV19 to TRBJ1-1; 9 bases line up with TRBD1. V trimming: 3 bases; J trimming: 8 bases; junction bases outside the gene matches: 13. Germline CDR1 and CDR2: LNHDA and SQIVND (reference sequence). The CDR3 sequence is 16 residues long. CDR3 sequence reads: CASSIKTGTGKTEAFF. Written as DNA, the CDR3 is TGTGCCAGTAGTATTAAAACCGGGACAGGGAAAACCGAAGCTTTCTTT.

V and J are TRBV7-2 and TRBJ2-5, with 10 bases lining up with TRBD2. Germline lookup yields CDR1 SGHTA and CDR2 FQGNSA. V lost 1 base to trimming and J lost 5 bases; unmatched junction nucleotides: 1. CDR3 length equals 14 residues. CDR3 sequence reads: CASSLVLAGETQYF. Written as DNA, the CDR3 is TGTGCCAGCAGCTTAGTACTAGCGGGGGAGACCCAGTACTTC.

V is TRBV28 and J is TRBJ2-1, with 8 bases fitting TRBD2. Germline V lookup: CDR1 MDHEN, CDR2 SYDVKM. The CDR3 sequence is 17 residues long. V was clipped by 5 bases and J by 0 bases; unmatched bases: 9. The CDR3 here is CASSRSGSDRSYNEQFF. Written as DNA, the CDR3 is TGTGCCAGCAGTCGAAGCGGGAGTGATCGCTCCTACAATGAGCAGTTCTTC. The entire variable domain, with the rest obtained from reference TRBV28 and TRBJ2-1, is as follows: DVKVTQSSRYLVKRTGEKVFLECVQDMDHENMFWYRQDPGLGLRLIYFSYDVKMKEKGDIPEGYSVSREKKERFSLILESASTNQTSMYLCASSRSGSDRSYNEQFFGPGTRLTVL.

This chain uses TRBV19 with TRBJ2-1; the match to TRBD1 covers 10 bases. CDR1 is LNHDA, CDR2 SQIVND, per germline (reference sequence). This CDR3 is built from 17 residues. Trimming took 6 bases from V and 5 from J; bases not matched to a gene: 13. CDR3 sequence: CASRRLMGQGFHNEQFF. In DNA, the CDR3 is TGTGCCAGTAGAAGACTCATGGGACAGGGGTTCCACAATGAGCAGTTCTTC.

The chain carries TRBV28 and TRBJ1-5, with 7 nucleotides matching TRBD1. Looked up from germline, CDR1 is MDHEN and CDR2 is SYDVKM. The CDR3 totals 17 residues. Germline trimming cut 4 bases from V and 2 bases from J; bases unmatched to any gene: 11. The CDR3 region has the DNA TGTGCCAGCAGTTCCTGGACAGGTCTGGGGGGCAATCAGCCCCAGCATTTT. Protein product: CASSSWTGLGGNQPQHF. The full variable domain, rest sourced from reference TRBV28 and TRBJ1-5, is DVKVTQSSRYLVKRTGEKVFLECVQDMDHENMFWYRQDPGLGLRLIYFSYDVKMKEKGDIPEGYSVSREKKERFSLILESASTNQTSMYLCASSSWTGLGGNQPQHFGDGTRLSIL.

This chain links TRBV9 with TRBJ2-3; TRBD1 matches 7 bases. Losses at the gene ends were 7 bases for V and 2 bases for J; bases not matched to a gene: 7. Per germline, CDR1 SGDLS and CDR2 YYNGEE. The CDR3 is made up of 14 amino acids. The CDR3 DNA sequence: TGTGCCAGCTCTAAAGGGACAGACACAGATACGCAGTATTTT. Amino acid sequence: CASSKGTDTDTQYF.

The chain has TRBV28 and TRBJ1-1; 7 bases are shared with TRBD1. Germline CDR1 reads MDHEN; CDR2 reads SYDVKM. The CDR3 extends over 12 amino acids. V lost 6 bases to trimming and J lost 5 bases; unmatched junction nucleotides: 3. CDR3 nucleotides: TGTGCCAGCAGGTACAGGGGAACTGAAGCTTTCTTT. Translation gives CASRYRGTEAFF.

The genes are TRBV4-1 and TRBJ1-5, with D possibly matching TRBD1 (5 bases). V shed 1 base and J shed 3 bases, with 13 bases lying between them. This CDR3 is 16 amino acids long. CDR1 and CDR2 from the germline V gene are MGHRA and YSYEKL. This chain's CDR3 is CASSQVGRTNNQPQHF. CDR3 DNA: TGCGCCAGCAGCCAAGTAGGTCGGACAAACAATCAGCCCCAGCATTTT.

This chain connects TRBV7-3 to TRBJ1-5; D is possibly TRBD1 (6 bases). Germline assignment: CDR1 SGHTA and CDR2 FQGTGA. Between the trimmed V and J ends, which lost 1 base and 1 base, there was a span of 11 bases. The CDR3 is 16 residues long. The chain's CDR3 is CASSLSGGGSNQPQHF. DNA of the CDR3: TGTGCCAGCAGCTTAAGTGGGGGCGGCAGCAATCAGCCCCAGCATTTT.

The rearrangement links TRBV2 to TRBJ2-7; D possibly corresponds to TRBD1 (6 bases). The CDR3 sequence is 15 residues long. Germline V lookup: CDR1 SNHLY, CDR2 FYNNEI. Trimming shortened V by 5 bases and J by 0 bases, and 14 bases separated the two germline ends. DNA for the CDR3: TGTGCCAGCAGTCTGGACAGCCCCATCTCCTACGAGCAGTACTTC. It yields the protein CASSLDSPISYEQYF.

CDR3 in amino acids: CASHRGGRMNTEAFF. CDR3 in DNA: TGTGCCAGCCACCGGGGGGGGAGGATGAACACTGAAGCTTTCTTT. The chain combines TRBV4-2 with TRBJ1-1, with D possibly matching TRBD1 (5 bases). Germline V gives CDR1 LGHNA, CDR2 YNFKEQ. Trimming took off 8 bases at V and 0 bases at J, with 16 bases between the two ends. The CDR3 sequence is 15 residues long.

This chain connects TRBV5-5 to TRBJ2-6, with D possibly matching TRBD1 (5 bases). CDR3 length: 15 amino acids. V was clipped by 4 bases and J by 0 bases, with 8 bases between them. Germline V lookup: CDR1 SGHKS, CDR2 YYEKEE (reference sequence). As DNA, the CDR3 is TGTGCCAGCAGCGTGGACAACTCTGGGGCCAACGTCCTGACTTTC. Amino acid sequence: CASSVDNSGANVLTF.

V and J are TRBV6-6 and TRBJ1-3; 9 bases map to TRBD1. Germline CDR1 is MNHNY and CDR2 is SVGAGI (reference sequence). V gave up 6 bases and J gave up 1 base; unmatched junction bases: 7. The CDR3 is 16 residues long. DNA of the CDR3: TGTGCCAGCAGCTACCCCGGGACAGGGTCTGGAAACACCATATATTTT. Residues: CASSYPGTGSGNTIYF.

This sequence joins TRBV9 and TRBJ2-3; TRBD2 matches 9 bases. Looked up from germline, CDR1 is SGDLS and CDR2 is YYNGEE. This CDR3 comprises 18 residues. V lost 7 bases, J lost 5 bases, and 20 bases stayed unmatched. The DNA of the CDR3 is TGTGCCAGCGGAGGACTTAAAATAGCGGGAGTCGTAGGAGATACGCAGTATTTT. As protein: CASGGLKIAGVVGDTQYF.

This chain links TRBV27 with TRBJ2-2; 7 nucleotides agree with TRBD1. Germline V gene data show CDR1 as MNHEY and CDR2 as SMNVEV (reference sequence). The CDR3 extends over 14 amino acids. Trimming at V came to 7 bases and at J to 6 bases, leaving 8 bases not matched to a gene. The CDR3 loop reads CASKTGEFAGELFF. As DNA, the CDR3 is TGTGCCAGCAAAACAGGGGAGTTCGCCGGGGAGCTGTTTTTT.

The V gene is TRBV12-2, the J gene TRBJ1-3; no check of the table's D call, TRBD1, against the DNA was made. TRBV12-2 is termed a pseudogene. The CDR3 is 15 residues long. The CDR3 nucleotides are TGTGCAAGTCGCTCCAGGGAATGGCTTGGAAACACCATATATTTT. Translation: CASRSREWLGNTIYF.

Written as DNA, the CDR3 is TGTGCCAGCAGCCTTGGACAGGGAAAAAGAGATACGCAGTATTTT. This gives the protein CASSLGQGKRDTQYF. The chain carries TRBV7-9 and TRBJ2-3; 8 bases map to TRBD1. Per germline, CDR1 SEHNR and CDR2 FQNEAQ (reference sequence). The J segment lost 5 bases and the V segment lost 5 bases, leaving 9 bases of the junction unmatched. The CDR3 runs 15 residues.

The gene calls are TRBV5-1 and TRBJ2-1; 9 bases match TRBD2. The CDR3 sequence is 16 residues long. After removal of 0 bases from V and 6 bases from J, the junction contained 7 bases not matched to a gene. CDR1 is SGHRS and CDR2 is YFSETQ in the germline V gene. CDR3 protein: CASSLGIAGAINEQFF. The CDR3 coding sequence is TGCGCCAGCAGCTTGGGGATAGCGGGAGCCATCAATGAGCAGTTCTTC.